The present TCR beta chain was sequenced within a study of blood T cell dynamics during melanoma immunotherapy. Germline loops: CDR1 SGHTA, CDR2 FQGNSA. The CDR3 extends over 13 amino acids. V dropped 5 bases and J dropped 13 bases, with 17 bases sitting between them. This sample's time point: week 3, after first cycle of checkpoint inhibitor. TCRdb keeps only in-frame clones here, not all; method: immunoSEQ multiplex PCR. The sample has 11,000 to 15,000 clones, 75% to 90% seen once. The clonotype was recovered from a human donor with melanoma. The gene calls are TRBV7-2 and TRBJ2-2, with a possible D match to TRBD1 (5 bases). The sample consisted of blood, taken from a patient treated with checkpoint blockade. The CDR3 DNA reads TGTGCCAGCAGCCCCTTTCGGTTGCAGGGGCTGTTTTTT. This sequence encodes CASSPFRLQGLFF.